Below, 18 T cell receptor beta chains from the same sample are listed, as sequenced in a study of response to subunit inactivated influenza vaccine. A single record per CDR3 protein comes from TCRdb applying MiXCR to the RT-PCR reads. The data hold hundreds of thousands of distinct CDR3 sequences, with over 11% observed a single time. This specimen was PBMCs from blood, taken roughly 15 days before vaccination. These receptors all stem from a middle-aged man who received an inactivated influenza vaccine.

This clonotype was seen at least ten times. This rearrangement joins TRBV4-2 to TRBJ2-3; D unresolved. Between the trimmed V and J ends, which lost 1 base and 4 bases, there was a span of 9 bases. CDR1 and CDR2 from the germline V gene are LGHNA and YNFKEQ. The CDR3 is 14 residues long. The DNA for the CDR3 is TGTGCCAGCAGCCAAGCAAGGACCCCAGATACGCAGTATTTT. Translating gives CASSQARTPDTQYF.

V gene TRBV5-1 combines with J gene TRBJ2-5; possibly TRBD1 for D (6 bases). V lost 0 bases and J lost 4, with 16 bases in between. Germline loops: CDR1 SGHRS, CDR2 YFSETQ. The CDR3 runs 16 residues. The CDR3 DNA is TGCGCCAGCAGCTTGGGTCCGGTCACAGGGCTAGAGACCCAGTACTTC. Translating gives CASSLGPVTGLETQYF.

This clonotype was seen only a few times. The J gene is TRBJ1-1, the V gene TRBV20-1; D remains ambiguous. V lost 2 bases and J lost 5, with 6 bases in between. Germline V gene lookup returns CDR1 DFQATT and CDR2 SNEGSKA (reference sequence). This CDR3 spans 11 amino acids. This chain's CDR3 is CSARTVTEAFF. CDR3 coding DNA: TGCAGTGCTAGAACGGTGACTGAAGCTTTCTTT.

The chain combines TRBV3-1 with TRBJ2-5; no clear D. V was trimmed by 6 bases and J by 4 bases, leaving 12 bases between them. Germline CDR1 LGHDT, CDR2 YNNKEL (reference sequence). The CDR3 is made up of 13 amino acids. The CDR3 reads CASRLSVAETQYF. CDR3 nucleotide sequence: TGTGCCAGCAGACTCAGCGTGGCAGAGACCCAGTACTTC.

This clonotype was seen a handful of times. The chain joins TRBV2 to TRBJ2-1; D remains ambiguous. Germline V gene lookup returns CDR1 SNHLY and CDR2 FYNNEI. This CDR3 has 14 amino acids. V lost 2 bases, J lost 7 bases, and 12 bases lay in between. CDR3 nucleotide sequence: TGTGCCAGCAGTGAAATGGGTTTGGGTAATGAGCAGTTCTTC. Amino acid sequence: CASSEMGLGNEQFF.

The chain uses TRBV14 and TRBJ2-1, with D tentatively TRBD2 (6 bases). The CDR3 is 17 residues long. Trimming shortened V by 3 bases and J by 3 bases, and 18 bases separated the two germline ends. The germline CDR1 and CDR2 sequences are SGHDN and FVKESK. CDR3 coding DNA: TGTGCCAGCAGCCACTCCAGACGGGGGACCGTCTACAATGAGCAGTTCTTC. It encodes CASSHSRRGTVYNEQFF. The full variable domain, with the rest looked up from reference TRBV14 and TRBJ2-1, is EAGVTQFPSHSVIEKGQTVTLRCDPISGHDNLYWYRRVMGKEIKFLLHFVKESKQDESGMPNNRFLAERTGGTYSTLKVQPAELEDSGVYFCASSHSRRGTVYNEQFFGPGTRLTVL.

This clonotype was counted between two and nine times. The gene calls are TRBV15 and TRBJ2-3, with 7 bases that match TRBD2. This CDR3 contains 16 residues. From germline, CDR1 is LNHNV and CDR2 YYDKDF (reference sequence). V lost 0 bases, J lost 5 bases, and 8 bases stayed unmatched. The CDR3 loop reads CATSRDRRELIDTQYF. The CDR3 DNA reads as TGTGCCACCAGCAGAGATCGGCGGGAGTTGATAGATACGCAGTATTTT.

This clonotype was recorded a few times. The chain employs TRBV7-2 and TRBJ2-3; 8 nucleotides align to TRBD2. In germline, CDR1 is SGHTA, CDR2 FQGNSA. J gave up 1 base and V 4 bases, and 10 bases lay outside the gene matches. This CDR3 has 17 residues. Written as DNA, the CDR3 is TGTGCCAGCAGCTCGCATCCTCGGGAGGGAGGCACAGATACGCAGTATTTT. Encoded protein: CASSSHPREGGTDTQYF.

This clonotype was observed a single time. V and J are TRBV3-1 and TRBJ2-7; D uncertain. The V end was cut by 3 bases, the J end by 5 bases, with 14 bases between. The CDR3 sequence is 14 residues long. Germline CDR1 and CDR2: LGHDT and YNNKEL (reference sequence). The DNA for the CDR3 is TGTGCCAGCAGCCATTCCACTCAGGTCCACGAGCAGTACTTC. This translates into CASSHSTQVHEQYF.

V is TRBV7-9 and J is TRBJ1-5; D not resolved. V was trimmed by 5 bases and J by 5 bases, leaving 10 bases between them. The CDR3 runs 13 residues. The V gene's germline CDR1 is SEHNR and CDR2 FQNEAQ (reference sequence). Here the CDR3 reads CASSQSADQPQHF. The CDR3, as DNA: TGTGCCAGCAGCCAAAGCGCGGATCAGCCCCAGCATTTT.

V gene TRBV15 combines with J gene TRBJ2-7, with D maybe TRBD1 (6 bases). V was clipped by 6 bases and J by 6 bases, with 15 bases between them. This CDR3 region has 13 residues. Germline values: CDR1 LNHNV, CDR2 YYDKDF (reference sequence). The CDR3 nucleotides are TGTGCCACCAGAGAGGGACACTTCTCCGAGCAGTACTTC. Protein: CATREGHFSEQYF.

This clonotype has just a few counts. The chain carries TRBV10-3 and TRBJ1-2; no clear D. Trimming pared 2 bases from V and 7 bases from J, leaving 14 bases between. The CDR3 contains 14 residues. Germline lookup yields CDR1 ENHRY and CDR2 SYGVKD. The CDR3 sequence: CAISEDEGSSGYTF. The CDR3 DNA reads TGTGCCATCAGTGAGGACGAGGGTTCGTCTGGCTACACCTTC.

V is TRBV5-6 and J is TRBJ2-7; D remains unclear. V lost 3 bases to trimming and J lost 1 base, with 14 bases between them. The CDR3 covers 15 residues. Germline CDR1 reads SGHDT; CDR2 reads YYEEEE. The CDR3 is CASSSGPTRSYEQYF. The CDR3 DNA follows: TGTGCCAGCAGCTCCGGACCCACCAGATCCTACGAGCAGTACTTC.

This chain uses TRBV5-1 with TRBJ2-6, with TRBD2 as a possible D gene (6 bases). Germline CDR1 is SGHRS and CDR2 is YFSETQ. Trimming removed 4 bases from V and 0 bases from J, with 20 bases in between. The CDR3 has 19 residues. This CDR3 is CASSVQPGRLYSGANVLTF. For the CDR3, the DNA is TGCGCCAGCAGCGTACAGCCCGGGAGACTGTACTCTGGGGCCAACGTCCTGACTTTC.

This clonotype was counted only a few times. The V and J genes are TRBV4-3 and TRBJ1-3, with 9 bases matching TRBD1. CDR3 length equals 19 residues. Germline assignment: CDR1 LGHNA and CDR2 YSLEER. Trimming took 0 bases from V and 2 from J; bases not matched to a gene: 11. CDR3: CASSQDRATGGIAGNTIYF. As DNA, the CDR3 is TGCGCCAGCAGCCAAGATAGGGCTACAGGGGGCATCGCTGGAAACACCATATATTTT.

This clonotype has more than one count but fewer than ten. This chain uses TRBV20-1 with TRBJ2-1, with 11 nucleotides matching TRBD2. The germline V gene encodes CDR1 DFQATT and CDR2 SNEGSKA (reference sequence). J lost 9 bases, V lost 6 bases, and 10 bases had no gene match. The CDR3 loop spans 14 amino acids. The CDR3 DNA reads TGCAGTGCCATATCGACTAGCGGGAAAGGTGAGCAGTTCTTC. Amino acid sequence: CSAISTSGKGEQFF.

In its sample, this clonotype was seen a few times. V gene TRBV7-9 combines with J gene TRBJ1-4; maybe TRBD1 (5 bases). The CDR3 is made up of 12 amino acids. Trimming left V 5 bases short and J 7 bases short, with 8 bases between. CDR1 is SEHNR, CDR2 FQNEAQ, per germline (reference sequence). The CDR3 DNA sequence: TGTGCCAGCAGCCGGGACGTTGAAAAACTGTTTTTT. Amino acids: CASSRDVEKLFF.

This clonotype was recorded a few times. This sequence joins TRBV7-2 and TRBJ1-5; no reliable D call. Germline V lookup: CDR1 SGHTA, CDR2 FQGNSA. This CDR3 comprises 13 residues. Trimming took off 4 bases at V and 7 bases at J, with 11 bases between the two ends. This CDR3 is CASSSASSQPQHF. The DNA for the CDR3 is TGTGCCAGCAGCTCAGCGTCGTCCCAGCCCCAGCATTTT.